The rows below give T cell receptor beta chains drawn from one sample of a study of control samples from healthy donors and cancer patients. This table comes from immunoSEQ multiplex PCR, and its TCRdb copy is limited to in-frame clones, with some not included. The data hold 100,000 to 150,000 clones, with roughly 92% observed a single time. Sequenced material: PBMCs. These receptors were obtained from a man older than 75 with head and neck cancer. CDR3s include the opening cysteine and the closing phenylalanine or tryptophan. The D gene is left open where the match is weak. Not all rows give a size; the values are once, few, many and, for expanded clones, a class.

clone_size	d_call	j_call	v_call	cdr3_nt	cdr3_aa
-	TRBD1	TRBJ2-5	TRBV7-2	TGTGCCAGCAGCTTAGGGGGACAGGGGACGGAGACCCAGTACTTC	CASSLGGQGTETQYF
-	-	TRBJ1-2	TRBV28	TGTGCCAGCAGTTCCAGTAACTATGGCTACACCTTC	CASSSSNYGYTF
-	-	TRBJ2-3	TRBV5-1	TGCGCCAGCAGGCCGGGACCTGGCACAGATACGCAGTATTTT	CASRPGPGTDTQYF
-	-	TRBJ1-3	TRBV10-2	TGCGCCAGCAGTGAGTCGGGTAGGGTTGGAAACACCATATATTTT	CASSESGRVGNTIYF
-	-	TRBJ1-1	TRBV19	TGTGCCAGTAGTATAGCCGTGGGCACTGAAGCTTTCTTT	CASSIAVGTEAFF
-	-	TRBJ2-3	TRBV19	TGTGCCAGTAGTCCCTGGAGGGCCGGCACAGATACGCAGTATTTT	CASSPWRAGTDTQYF
once	-	TRBJ1-4	TRBV30	TGTGCCTGGAGTAAAGACGGAATGCGCTATGAAAAACTGTTTTTT	CAWSKDGMRYEKLFF
once	TRBD1	TRBJ2-1	TRBV25-1	TGTGCCAGCAGTCCGGGACAGGGGCTTGACAATGAGCAGTTCTTC	CASSPGQGLDNEQFF
once	-	TRBJ1-5	TRBV14	TGTGCCAGCAGCCAAGAGAGAGGGGCCCAGCATTTT	CASSQERGAQHF
-	TRBD2	TRBJ2-1	TRBV9	TGTGCCAGCAGTGTTCTAGCGGCTAGCTCCTACAATGAGCAGTTCTTC	CASSVLAASSYNEQFF
-	-	TRBJ2-7	TRBV21-1	TGTGCCAGCAGCACTAAAAACCCCCGGGACAGGGGCTCCTACGAGCAGTACTTC	CASSTKNPRDRGSYEQYF
-	-	TRBJ2-7	TRBV5-4	TGTGCCAGCAGCTTGGAGCCATCGCGGGGAAGTGACTTC	CASSLEPSRGSDF
-	-	TRBJ2-1	TRBV5-1	TGCGCCAGCAGCTTGCAGACTAGCTCCTACAATGAGCAGTTCTTC	CASSLQTSSYNEQFF
-	TRBD2	TRBJ2-1	TRBV4-3	TGCGCCAGCAGCCCCAGACTAGCGGGATCCCACAATGAGCAGTTCTTC	CASSPRLAGSHNEQFF
-	-	TRBJ2-1	TRBV20-1	TGCAGTGCTAGTCCCCACCTGGGGGCCAGGGACAATGAGCAGTTCTTC	CSASPHLGARDNEQFF
-	TRBD1	TRBJ2-3	TRBV5-1	TGCGCCAGCAGACAGCAAGGACAGGGCTCAGATACGCAGTATTTT	CASRQQGQGSDTQYF
-	-	TRBJ1-1	TRBV6-1	TGTGCCAGCAGTGAAGGGGGCAGCCGGGGAGCGATGAACACTGAAGCTTTCTTT	CASSEGGSRGAMNTEAFF
-	TRBD2	TRBJ2-2	TRBV29-1	TGCAGCGTTGAAGAGCGGGCTAGCGGGAGGTTAAACACCGGGGAGCTGTTTTTT	CSVEERASGRLNTGELFF
-	-	TRBJ2-7	TRBV6-5	TGTGCCAGCAGCGCCGCGGTCGGCTTTCACTACGAGCAGTACTTC	CASSAAVGFHYEQYF
-	-	TRBJ2-1	TRBV6-5	TGTGCCAGCACGACGGGGCTCAACAATGAGCAGTTCTTC	CASTTGLNNEQFF
-	-	TRBJ1-2	TRBV5-1	TGCGCCAGCAGCTTGGAAGGTATCAGCTATGGCTACACCTTC	CASSLEGISYGYTF
-	TRBD2	TRBJ2-7	TRBV29-1	TGCAGCGTTGTCCTAGCGGGGTACGAGCAGTACTTC	CSVVLAGYEQYF
-	-	TRBJ1-5	TRBV3-1/TRBV3-2	TGTGCCAGCAGCCAACCCGGTCAGCCCCAGCATTTT	CASSQPGQPQHF
-	TRBD1	TRBJ1-2	TRBV5-1	TGCGCCAGCAGCTCCCCGGAGGTGACAGGGGATTTTGGCTACACCTTC	CASSSPEVTGDFGYTF
-	TRBD1	TRBJ2-5	TRBV7-2	TGTGCCAGCAGCATCCTAGGGGGCGCCATATACCAAGAGACCCAGTACTTC	CASSILGGAIYQETQYF
once	-	TRBJ1-3	TRBV4-2	TGTGCCAGCAGCCAAGTGGGCGGGAGGACTGGAAACACCATATATTTT	CASSQVGGRTGNTIYF
few	-	TRBJ2-5	TRBV20-1	TGCAGTGTTGAGACCCAGTACTTC	CSVETQYF
-	-	TRBJ1-2	TRBV9	TGTGCCAGCAGCGTAGGGGGGAACTATGGCTACACCTTC	CASSVGGNYGYTF
-	TRBD2	TRBJ2-3	TRBV10-2	TGCGCCAGCAGTCAAAGGGCTAGCGGGAGCCGCACAGATACGCAGTATTTT	CASSQRASGSRTDTQYF
-	-	TRBJ2-2	TRBV6-5	TGTGCCAGCAGGGCAAGGACAGCGAACACCGGGGAGCTGTTTTTT	CASRARTANTGELFF
-	TRBD2	TRBJ2-7	TRBV11-2	TGTGCCAGCAGCTTAGTCAGCGGGGGAATGTACGAGCAGTACTTC	CASSLVSGGMYEQYF
few	TRBD1	TRBJ2-2	TRBV24-1	TGTGCCACCAGTGATAACAGGGGAGCGGGGGAGCTGTTTTTT	CATSDNRGAGELFF